A single sample gave rise to the 19 T cell receptor beta chains below, sequenced in a study of graft-versus-host responses after intestinal transplantation (dated by TCRdb to 2020 to 2022). What these receptors recognize is not known. In the paper's terms, the time point label means: cells obtained before transplantation from donor or recipient. Library preparation was by the immunoSEQ multiplex PCR assay. Imported from immuneACCESS, the table was reduced by TCRdb to in-frame sequences with V and J called. These copies leave out some clones; in studies compared against another copy, an unresolved V gene accounts for under half, and the cause of the remainder is not known. Present in this sample are tens of thousands of clones, 92% of which were seen just once. The top ten hold roughly 0.3% of the sample. Sequenced material: unstimulated CD4+ T cells sorted from spleen or lymph node cells, taken before intestinal transplant. These receptors came from a human donor who received an intestinal transplant.

V gene TRBV19 combines with J gene TRBJ2-5; TRBD1 aligns across 10 bases. The DNA end favors TRBJ2-7, so the J call may be wrong. The CDR3 is 13 residues long. Germline V CDR1 and CDR2: LNHDA, SQIVND (reference sequence). CDR3 DNA: TGTGCCAGTAATTCCGGGACAGGGGACGAGCAGTACTTC. Amino acid sequence: CASNSGTGDEQYF.

The J gene is TRBJ2-2, the V gene TRBV5-1, with D possibly being TRBD1 or TRBD2 (5 bases each). V shed 4 bases and J shed 11 bases, with 12 bases lying between them. Germline lookup yields CDR1 SGHRS and CDR2 YFSETQ. CDR3 size: 12 residues. CDR3 nucleotides: TGCGCCAGCAGCGGCGCCGGGGCCGAGCTGTTTTTT. Translating gives CASSGAGAELFF. Based on the CDR3 plus reference TRBV5-1 and TRBJ2-2, the full variable domain is KAGVTQTPRYLIKTRGQQVTLSCSPISGHRSVSWYQQTPGQGLQFLFEYFSETQRNKGNFPGRFSGRQFSNSRSEMNVSTLELGDSALYLCASSGAGAELFFGEGSRLTVL.

This chain uses TRBV30 with TRBJ1-2; 7 bases are shared with TRBD1. There are 12 residues in the CDR3. Germline V gene data show CDR1 as GTSNPN and CDR2 as SVGIG (reference sequence). Trimming at V came to 0 bases and at J to 7 bases, leaving 2 bases not matched to a gene. CDR3 nucleotide sequence: TGTGCCTGGAGTGTAAGGGGGCTTGGCTACACCTTC. Translating gives CAWSVRGLGYTF.

The rearrangement joins TRBV19 to TRBJ2-4; 8 positions match TRBD2. V was pared by 5 bases and J by 8 bases, with 8 bases of the junction left unmatched. This CDR3 region has 14 residues. From germline, CDR1 is LNHDA and CDR2 SQIVND (reference sequence). The CDR3 nucleotides are TGTGCCAGTAGTCCCGTGTCGGGACTAGACATTCAGTACTTC. Protein sequence: CASSPVSGLDIQYF.

This clone was seen a single time. This sequence joins TRBV4-2 and TRBJ1-3; 7 positions agree with TRBD1. With 4 bases clipped from V and 4 bases from J, the junction kept 7 bases outside the gene matches. Germline V CDR1 and CDR2: LGHNA, YNFKEQ. This CDR3 has 15 amino acids. CDR3 loop: CASSPQSGGGNTIYF. The CDR3 DNA reads as TGTGCCAGCAGCCCCCAATCAGGGGGAGGAAACACCATATATTTT.

The genes are TRBV2 and TRBJ2-2; no clear D. CDR1 is SNHLY, CDR2 FYNNEI, per germline. Trimming removed 6 bases at V and 1 base at J, with 9 bases between. This CDR3 region has 14 residues. CDR3 nucleotide sequence: TGTGCCAGCAGCAGGACGGTGAACACCGGGGAGCTGTTTTTT. This encodes CASSRTVNTGELFF. Using reference TRBV2 and TRBJ2-2 for the parts outside the CDR3, the full variable domain is EPEVTQTPSHQVTQMGQEVILRCVPISNHLYFYWYRQILGQKVEFLVSFYNNEISEKSEIFDDQFSVERPDGSNFTLKIRSTKLEDSAMYFCASSRTVNTGELFFGEGSRLTVL.

The V and J genes are TRBV2 and TRBJ2-7, with D possibly being TRBD1 (6 bases). Trimming took off 6 bases at V and 2 bases at J, with 14 bases between the two ends. From germline, CDR1 is SNHLY and CDR2 FYNNEI. The CDR3 totals 14 residues. As DNA, the CDR3 is TGTGCCAGCAGCCGACAGGCTCCCGCCTACGAGCAGTACTTC. Translated: CASSRQAPAYEQYF.

This chain connects TRBV19 to TRBJ1-5; TRBD1 might be the D (6 bases). The CDR3 covers 18 residues. Trimming cost V 5 bases and J 0 bases, with 20 bases left between them. Germline V gene lookup returns CDR1 LNHDA and CDR2 SQIVND (reference sequence). CDR3: CASSVPRDKPYSNQPQHF. CDR3 nucleotides: TGTGCCAGTAGTGTCCCCCGGGACAAGCCTTATAGCAATCAGCCCCAGCATTTT.

The sample holds one count of this clone. The V gene is TRBV30, the J gene TRBJ2-1; 15 nucleotides line up with TRBD2. Trimming took 3 bases from V and 9 from J; bases not matched to a gene: 9. Germline assignment: CDR1 GTSNPN and CDR2 SVGIG (reference sequence). The CDR3 spans 16 residues. The CDR3 spells CAWSVWTSGRVGEQFF. In DNA form, the CDR3 reads TGTGCCTGGAGCGTTTGGACTAGCGGGAGGGTAGGTGAGCAGTTCTTC.

This clone was found a few times. V is TRBV10-2 and J is TRBJ1-3; 11 bases align to TRBD1. Per the germline V gene, CDR1 is WSHSY and CDR2 is SAAADI. This CDR3 comprises 17 residues. The V gene end was trimmed by 8 bases and the J gene end by 0 bases; junction bases not matched to a gene: 9. The CDR3 reads CASPRTGGPYSGNTIYF. CDR3 nucleotide sequence: TGCGCCAGCCCCCGGACAGGGGGCCCTTACTCTGGAAACACCATATATTTT.

This chain joins TRBV2 and TRBJ1-5; D is undetermined. The CDR3 consists of 12 residues. V was clipped by 6 bases and J by 11 bases, with 14 bases between them. CDR1 SNHLY and CDR2 FYNNEI come from the germline V gene. The chain's CDR3 is CASSRIESAQHF. CDR3 DNA sequence: TGTGCCAGCAGCCGCATAGAGTCGGCCCAGCATTTT. The full variable domain, its missing parts supplied by reference TRBV2 and TRBJ1-5, is EPEVTQTPSHQVTQMGQEVILRCVPISNHLYFYWYRQILGQKVEFLVSFYNNEISEKSEIFDDQFSVERPDGSNFTLKIRSTKLEDSAMYFCASSRIESAQHFGDGTRLSIL.

The chain uses TRBV20-1 and TRBJ1-1; D uncertain. The CDR3 runs 11 residues. Germline values: CDR1 DFQATT, CDR2 SNEGSKA (reference sequence). The V and J ends lost 2 bases and 11 bases respectively, with 12 bases between them. The chain's CDR3 is CSARLGRGAFF. For the CDR3, the DNA is TGCAGTGCTAGACTGGGCCGCGGCGCTTTCTTT.

The chain has TRBV9 and TRBJ2-1; TRBD2 matches 7 bases. Germline CDR1 SGDLS, CDR2 YYNGEE. The CDR3 extends over 15 amino acids. J gave up 3 bases and V 3 bases, and 6 bases lay outside the gene matches. DNA for the CDR3: TGTGCCAGCAGCGAGACTAGCTCCCACTACAATGAGCAGTTCTTC. Its protein is CASSETSSHYNEQFF.

This clone has a single count. CDR3 nucleotides: TGTGCCAGCAGCGACTCGACTAGCGCCAGCTCTGGGGCCAACGTCCTGACTTTC. This sequence encodes CASSDSTSASSGANVLTF. The chain links TRBV7-9 to TRBJ2-6; 8 nucleotides align to TRBD2. Germline trimming cut 5 bases from V and 0 bases from J; bases unmatched to any gene: 9. CDR1 and CDR2 (germline): SEHNR, FQNEAQ (reference sequence). This CDR3 is built from 18 residues.

The rearrangement links TRBV7-6 to TRBJ2-1; D remains unclear. Trimming pared 7 bases from V and 2 bases from J, leaving 15 bases between. Germline CDR1 and CDR2: SGHVS and FNYEAQ. The CDR3 totals 15 residues. The CDR3 protein is CASTLNSSPYNEQFF. CDR3 nucleotides: TGTGCCAGCACCCTTAACTCAAGCCCCTACAATGAGCAGTTCTTC.

V usage is TRBV2 and J usage is TRBJ2-1; possibly TRBD1 for D (6 bases). From germline, CDR1 is SNHLY and CDR2 FYNNEI. Trimming cost V 7 bases and J 3 bases, with 16 bases left between them. The CDR3 extends over 15 amino acids. The CDR3 region has the DNA TGTGCCAGCACTTTCGACAGGCGTCACTACAATGAGCAGTTCTTC. This encodes CASTFDRRHYNEQFF.

The chain recombines TRBV5-8 with TRBJ1-4, with D uncertain. This CDR3 contains 16 residues. Germline lookup yields CDR1 SGHTS and CDR2 YDEGEE. V lost 4 bases to trimming and J lost 6 bases, with 19 bases between them. For the CDR3, the DNA is TGTGCCAGCAGCACCCGGACCCATATCAGTGATGAAAAACTGTTTTTT. The encoded protein is CASSTRTHISDEKLFF.

The chain couples TRBV30 to TRBJ1-2; possibly TRBD1 for D (5 bases). Trimming stripped 3 bases from V and 0 bases from J, with 11 bases between. The CDR3 covers 14 residues. The germline CDR1 and CDR2 sequences are GTSNPN and SVGIG (reference sequence). The CDR3 here is CAWSAQGTNYGYTF. The DNA of the CDR3 is TGTGCCTGGAGCGCCCAGGGAACTAACTATGGCTACACCTTC.

J is TRBJ1-1 and V is TRBV15; maybe TRBD1 (5 bases). CDR3 length: 16 residues. Germline loops: CDR1 LNHNV, CDR2 YYDKDF (reference sequence). The V gene lost 6 bases and the J gene lost 2 bases, with 19 bases spanning the gap. CDR3 in amino acids: CATRYHRIGANTEAFF. The CDR3 bases are TGTGCCACCAGGTACCACAGAATAGGGGCAAACACTGAAGCTTTCTTT.